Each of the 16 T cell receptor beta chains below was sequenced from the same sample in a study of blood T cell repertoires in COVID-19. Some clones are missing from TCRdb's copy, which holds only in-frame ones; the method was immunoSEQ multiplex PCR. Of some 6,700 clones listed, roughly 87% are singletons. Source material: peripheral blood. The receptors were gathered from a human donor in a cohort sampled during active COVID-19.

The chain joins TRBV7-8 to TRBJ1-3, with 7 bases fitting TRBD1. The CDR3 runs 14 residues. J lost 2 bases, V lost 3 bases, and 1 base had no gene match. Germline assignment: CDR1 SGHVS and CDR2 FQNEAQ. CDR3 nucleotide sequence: TGTGCCAGCAGCTTCAGGGGGGCTGGAAACACCATATATTTT. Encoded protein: CASSFRGAGNTIYF. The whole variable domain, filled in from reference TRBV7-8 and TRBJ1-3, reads GAGVSQSPRYKVAKRGQDVALRCDPISGHVSLFWYQQALGQGPEFLTYFQNEAQLDKSGLPSDRFFAERPEGSVSTLKIQRTQQEDSAVYLCASSFRGAGNTIYFGEGSWLTVV.

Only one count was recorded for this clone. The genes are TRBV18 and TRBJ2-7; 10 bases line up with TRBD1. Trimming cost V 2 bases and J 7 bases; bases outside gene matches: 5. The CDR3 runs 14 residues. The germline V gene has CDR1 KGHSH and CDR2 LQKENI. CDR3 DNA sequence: TGTGCCAGCTCACCAGGGACAGGGGCCGGGGAGCAGTACTTC. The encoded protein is CASSPGTGAGEQYF.

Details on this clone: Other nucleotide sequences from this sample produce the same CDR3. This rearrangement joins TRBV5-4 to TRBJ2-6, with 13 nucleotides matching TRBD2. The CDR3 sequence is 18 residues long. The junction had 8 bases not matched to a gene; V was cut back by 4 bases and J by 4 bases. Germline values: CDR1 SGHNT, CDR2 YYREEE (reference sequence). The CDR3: CASSPGLAGLRGANVLTF. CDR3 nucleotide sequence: TGTGCCAGCAGCCCGGGACTAGCGGGATTGCGCGGGGCCAACGTCCTGACTTTC.

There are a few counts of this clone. This chain's CDR3 is CASSDERTGDGYTF. CDR3 sequence (DNA): TGTGCCAGCAGTGACGAGCGCACAGGGGATGGCTACACCTTC. The chain is built from TRBV6-4 and TRBJ1-2, with 7 nucleotides matching TRBD1. Germline trimming cut 2 bases from V and 6 bases from J; bases unmatched to any gene: 6. Germline V gene sequence: CDR1 MRHNA, CDR2 SNTAGT. CDR3 length equals 14 residues.

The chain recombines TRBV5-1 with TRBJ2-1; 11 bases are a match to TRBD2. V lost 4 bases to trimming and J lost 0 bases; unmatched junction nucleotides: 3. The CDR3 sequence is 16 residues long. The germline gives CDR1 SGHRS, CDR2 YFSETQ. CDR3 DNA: TGCGCCAGCAGCATACTAGCGGGGGCCTCCTACAATGAGCAGTTCTTC. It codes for CASSILAGASYNEQFF.

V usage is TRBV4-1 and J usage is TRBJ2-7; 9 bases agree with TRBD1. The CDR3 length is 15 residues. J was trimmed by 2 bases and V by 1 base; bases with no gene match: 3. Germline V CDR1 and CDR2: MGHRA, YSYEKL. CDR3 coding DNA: TGCGCCAGCAGCCAAGGACAGGGGGGTACCTACGAGCAGTACTTC. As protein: CASSQGQGGTYEQYF.

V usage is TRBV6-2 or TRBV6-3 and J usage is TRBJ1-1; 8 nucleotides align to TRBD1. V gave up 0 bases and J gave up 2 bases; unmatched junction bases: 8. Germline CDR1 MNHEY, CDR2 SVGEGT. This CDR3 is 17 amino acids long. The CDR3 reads CASSYSQDRVRNTEAFF. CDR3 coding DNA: TGTGCCAGCAGTTACTCTCAGGACAGGGTTAGAAACACTGAAGCTTTCTTT.

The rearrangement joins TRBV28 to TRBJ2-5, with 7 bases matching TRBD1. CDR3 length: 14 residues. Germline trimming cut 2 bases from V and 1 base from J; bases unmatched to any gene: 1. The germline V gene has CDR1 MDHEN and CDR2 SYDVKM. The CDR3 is CASSLAGGQETQYF. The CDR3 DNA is TGTGCCAGCAGTTTAGCAGGGGGCCAAGAGACCCAGTACTTC. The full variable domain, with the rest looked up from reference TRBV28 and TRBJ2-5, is DVKVTQSSRYLVKRTGEKVFLECVQDMDHENMFWYRQDPGLGLRLIYFSYDVKMKEKGDIPEGYSVSREKKERFSLILESASTNQTSMYLCASSLAGGQETQYFGPGTRLLVL.

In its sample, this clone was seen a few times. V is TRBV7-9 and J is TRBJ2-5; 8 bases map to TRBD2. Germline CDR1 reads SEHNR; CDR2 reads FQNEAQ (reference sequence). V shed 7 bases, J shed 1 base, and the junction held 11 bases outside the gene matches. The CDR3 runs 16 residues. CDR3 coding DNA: TGTGCCAGCACCTCATGGGGGCTAGCGGGCCAAGAGACCCAGTACTTC. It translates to CASTSWGLAGQETQYF. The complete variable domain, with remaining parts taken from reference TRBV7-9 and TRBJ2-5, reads DTGVSQNPRHKITKRGQNVTFRCDPISEHNRLYWYRQTLGQGPEFLTYFQNEAQLEKSRLLSDRFSAERPKGSFSTLEIQRTEQGDSAMYLCASTSWGLAGQETQYFGPGTRLLVL.

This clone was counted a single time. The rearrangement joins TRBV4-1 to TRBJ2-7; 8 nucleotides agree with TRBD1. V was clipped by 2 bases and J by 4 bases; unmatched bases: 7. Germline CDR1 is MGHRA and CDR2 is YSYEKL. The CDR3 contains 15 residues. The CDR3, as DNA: TGCGCCAGCAGCCAACCCCGGGACAGGATGTACGAGCAGTACTTC. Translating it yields CASSQPRDRMYEQYF.

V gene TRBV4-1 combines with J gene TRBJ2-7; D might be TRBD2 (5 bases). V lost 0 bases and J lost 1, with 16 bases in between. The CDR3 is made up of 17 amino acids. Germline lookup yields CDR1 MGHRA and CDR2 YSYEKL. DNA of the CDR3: TGCGCCAGCAGCCAAGATGTAGGAGCGGTTCTTTCCTACGAGCAGTACTTC. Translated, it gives CASSQDVGAVLSYEQYF.

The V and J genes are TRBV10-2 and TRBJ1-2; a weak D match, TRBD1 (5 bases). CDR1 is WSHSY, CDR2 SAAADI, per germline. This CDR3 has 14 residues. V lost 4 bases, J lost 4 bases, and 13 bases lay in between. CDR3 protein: CASSGQTVRYGYTF. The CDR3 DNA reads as TGCGCCAGCAGTGGGCAGACAGTCCGCTATGGCTACACCTTC.

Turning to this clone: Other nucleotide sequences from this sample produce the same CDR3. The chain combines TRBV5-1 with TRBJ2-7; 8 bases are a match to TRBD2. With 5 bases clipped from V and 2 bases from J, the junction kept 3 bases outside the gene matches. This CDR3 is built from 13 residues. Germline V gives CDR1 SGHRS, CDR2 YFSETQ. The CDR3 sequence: CASRSGGTYEQYF. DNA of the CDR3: TGCGCCAGCAGGAGCGGGGGCACCTACGAGCAGTACTTC.

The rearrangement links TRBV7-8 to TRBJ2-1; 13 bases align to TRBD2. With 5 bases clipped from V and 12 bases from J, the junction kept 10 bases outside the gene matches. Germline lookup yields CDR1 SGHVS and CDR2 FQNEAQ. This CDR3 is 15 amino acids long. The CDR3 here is CASSPTSGGVIVQFF. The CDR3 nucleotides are TGTGCCAGCAGCCCCACTAGCGGGGGGGTTATCGTGCAGTTCTTC.

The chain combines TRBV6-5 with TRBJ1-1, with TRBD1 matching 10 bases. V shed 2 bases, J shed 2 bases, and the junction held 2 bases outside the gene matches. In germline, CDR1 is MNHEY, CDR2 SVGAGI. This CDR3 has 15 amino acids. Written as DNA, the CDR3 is TGTGCCAGCAGTTACCCGACAGGGGGCAACACTGAAGCTTTCTTT. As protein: CASSYPTGGNTEAFF.

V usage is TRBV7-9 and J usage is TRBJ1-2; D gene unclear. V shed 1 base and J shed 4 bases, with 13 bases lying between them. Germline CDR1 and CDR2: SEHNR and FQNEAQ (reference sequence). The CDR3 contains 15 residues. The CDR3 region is CASSLVGGGGYGYTF. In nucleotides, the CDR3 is TGTGCCAGCAGCTTAGTTGGTGGCGGCGGCTATGGCTACACCTTC.